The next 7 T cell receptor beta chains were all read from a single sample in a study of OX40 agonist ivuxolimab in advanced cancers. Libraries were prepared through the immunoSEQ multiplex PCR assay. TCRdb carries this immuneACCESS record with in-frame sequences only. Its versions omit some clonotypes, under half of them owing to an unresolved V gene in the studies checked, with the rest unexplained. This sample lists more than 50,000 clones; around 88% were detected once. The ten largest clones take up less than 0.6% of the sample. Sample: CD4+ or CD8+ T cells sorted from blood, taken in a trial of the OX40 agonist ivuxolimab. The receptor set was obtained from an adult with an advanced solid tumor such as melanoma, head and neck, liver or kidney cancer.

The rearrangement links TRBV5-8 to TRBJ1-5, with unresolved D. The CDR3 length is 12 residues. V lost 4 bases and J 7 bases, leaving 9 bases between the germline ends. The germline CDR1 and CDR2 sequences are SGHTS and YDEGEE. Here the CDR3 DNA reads TGTGCCAGCAGCCGTTTCAACCAGCCCCAGCATTTT. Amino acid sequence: CASSRFNQPQHF.

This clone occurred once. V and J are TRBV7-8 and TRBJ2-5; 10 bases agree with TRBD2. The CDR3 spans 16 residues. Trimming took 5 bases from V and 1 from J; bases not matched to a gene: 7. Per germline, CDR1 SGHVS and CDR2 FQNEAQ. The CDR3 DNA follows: TGTGCCAGCAGCCTGGTACCTAGCGGGAGCCAAGAGACCCAGTACTTC. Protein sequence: CASSLVPSGSQETQYF.

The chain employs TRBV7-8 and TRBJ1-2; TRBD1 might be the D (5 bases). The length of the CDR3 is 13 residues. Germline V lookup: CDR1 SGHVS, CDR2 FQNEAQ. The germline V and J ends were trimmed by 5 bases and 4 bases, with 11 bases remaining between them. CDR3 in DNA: TGTGCCAGCAGCCCGGACAAGGTCTATGGCTACACCTTC. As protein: CASSPDKVYGYTF.

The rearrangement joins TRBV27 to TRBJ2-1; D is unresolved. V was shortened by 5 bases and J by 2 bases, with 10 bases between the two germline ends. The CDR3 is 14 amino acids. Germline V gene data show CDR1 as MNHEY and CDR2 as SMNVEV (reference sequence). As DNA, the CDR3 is TGTGCCAGCAGTACAAGAAATCCCTACAATGAGCAGTTCTTC. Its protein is CASSTRNPYNEQFF.

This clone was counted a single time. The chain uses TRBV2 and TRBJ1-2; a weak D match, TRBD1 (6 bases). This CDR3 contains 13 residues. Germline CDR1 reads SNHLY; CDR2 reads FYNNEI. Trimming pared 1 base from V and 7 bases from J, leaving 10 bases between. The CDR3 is CASSEDRVLGYTF. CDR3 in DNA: TGTGCCAGCAGTGAAGACAGGGTTCTTGGCTACACCTTC.

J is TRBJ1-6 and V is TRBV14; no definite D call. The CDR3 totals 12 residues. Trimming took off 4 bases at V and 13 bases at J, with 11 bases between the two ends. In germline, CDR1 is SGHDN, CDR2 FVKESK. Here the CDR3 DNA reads TGTGCCAGCAGCCTGGGCCCCTCGCCCCTCCACTTT. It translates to CASSLGPSPLHF.

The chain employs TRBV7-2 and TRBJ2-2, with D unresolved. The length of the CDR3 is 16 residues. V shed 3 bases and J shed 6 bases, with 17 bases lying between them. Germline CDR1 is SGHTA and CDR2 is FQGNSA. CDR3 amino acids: CASSFVSRGYPGELFF. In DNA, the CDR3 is TGTGCCAGCAGCTTTGTTTCCCGTGGGTACCCCGGGGAGCTGTTTTTT.